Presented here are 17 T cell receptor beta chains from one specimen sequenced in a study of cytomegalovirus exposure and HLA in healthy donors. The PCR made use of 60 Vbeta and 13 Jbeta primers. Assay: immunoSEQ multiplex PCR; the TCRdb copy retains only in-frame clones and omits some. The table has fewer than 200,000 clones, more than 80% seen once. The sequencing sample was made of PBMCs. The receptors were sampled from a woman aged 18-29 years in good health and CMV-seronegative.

DNA for the CDR3: TGTGCCAGTATCGGGGTGTCTGGAAACACCATATATTTT. Translated: CASIGVSGNTIYF. The rearrangement joins TRBV19 to TRBJ1-3, with D hard to call. The CDR3 extends over 13 amino acids. V lost 7 bases, J lost 1 base, and 8 bases lay in between. CDR1 LNHDA and CDR2 SQIVND come from the germline V gene (reference sequence).

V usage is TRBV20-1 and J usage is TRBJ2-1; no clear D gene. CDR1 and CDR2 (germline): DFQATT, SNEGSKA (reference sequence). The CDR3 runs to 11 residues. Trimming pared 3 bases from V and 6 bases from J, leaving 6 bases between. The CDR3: CSASPTNEQFF. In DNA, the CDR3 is TGCAGTGCTAGTCCTACCAATGAGCAGTTCTTC.

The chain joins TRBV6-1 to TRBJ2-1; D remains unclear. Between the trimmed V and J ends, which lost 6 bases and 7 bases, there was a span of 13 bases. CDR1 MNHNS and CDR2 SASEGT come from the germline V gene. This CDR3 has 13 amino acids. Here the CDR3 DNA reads TGTGCCAGCAGAATTGCTAGTGGTAATGAGCAGTTCTTC. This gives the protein CASRIASGNEQFF.

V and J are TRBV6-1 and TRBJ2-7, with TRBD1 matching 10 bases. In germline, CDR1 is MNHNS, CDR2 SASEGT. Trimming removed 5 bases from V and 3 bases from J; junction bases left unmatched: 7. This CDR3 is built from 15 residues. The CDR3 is CASSPRQGAVYEQYF. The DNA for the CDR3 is TGTGCCAGCAGTCCTCGACAGGGGGCTGTCTACGAGCAGTACTTC.

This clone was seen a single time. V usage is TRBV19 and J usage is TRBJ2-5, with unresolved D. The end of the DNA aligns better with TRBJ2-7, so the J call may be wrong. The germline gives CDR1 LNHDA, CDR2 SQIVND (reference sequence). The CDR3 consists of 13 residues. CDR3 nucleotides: TGTGCCAGTAGTATCGGTTCTTTCTACGAGCAGTACTTC. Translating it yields CASSIGSFYEQYF.

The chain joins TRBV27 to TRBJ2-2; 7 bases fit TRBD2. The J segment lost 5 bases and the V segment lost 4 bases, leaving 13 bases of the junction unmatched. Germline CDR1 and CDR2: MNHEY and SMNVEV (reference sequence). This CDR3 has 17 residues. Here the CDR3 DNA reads TGTGCCAGCAGTTCCCCCCTGGGGGGGAGGCTTACCGGGGAGCTGTTTTTT. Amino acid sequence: CASSSPLGGRLTGELFF.

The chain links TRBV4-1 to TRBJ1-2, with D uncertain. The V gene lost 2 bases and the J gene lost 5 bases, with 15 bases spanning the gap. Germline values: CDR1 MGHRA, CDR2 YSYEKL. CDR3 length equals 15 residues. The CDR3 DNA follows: TGCGCCAGCAGCCAAACGACGGGAATATGGTATGGCTACACCTTC. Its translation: CASSQTTGIWYGYTF.

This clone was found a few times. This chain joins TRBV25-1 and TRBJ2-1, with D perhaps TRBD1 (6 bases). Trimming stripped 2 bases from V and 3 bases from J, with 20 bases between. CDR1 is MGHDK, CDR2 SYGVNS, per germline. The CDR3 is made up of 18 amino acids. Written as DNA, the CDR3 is TGTGCCAGCAGTGAACTGGCTAGGGACACCCGGAACTACAATGAGCAGTTCTTC. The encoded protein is CASSELARDTRNYNEQFF.

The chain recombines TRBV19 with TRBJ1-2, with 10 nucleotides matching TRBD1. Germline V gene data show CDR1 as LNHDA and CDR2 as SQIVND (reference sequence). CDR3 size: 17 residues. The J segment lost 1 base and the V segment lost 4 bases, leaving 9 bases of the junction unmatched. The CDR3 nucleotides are TGTGCCAGTAGTACGCTTGGGGACAGGGGATTTAACTATGGCTACACCTTC. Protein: CASSTLGDRGFNYGYTF.

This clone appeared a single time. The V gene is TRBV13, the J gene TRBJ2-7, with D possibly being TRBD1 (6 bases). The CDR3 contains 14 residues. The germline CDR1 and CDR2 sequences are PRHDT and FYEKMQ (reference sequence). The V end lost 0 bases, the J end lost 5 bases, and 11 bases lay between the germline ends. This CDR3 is CASSLGQGYDEQYF. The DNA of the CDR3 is TGTGCCAGCAGCTTAGGGCAGGGGTACGACGAGCAGTACTTC.

The CDR3 DNA sequence: TGTGCCACCAGCAGAGTACAGGGCTCCTACGAGCAGTACTTC. Translation: CATSRVQGSYEQYF. This chain joins TRBV15 and TRBJ2-7; tentatively, D is TRBD1 (6 bases). CDR1 and CDR2 from the germline V gene are LNHNV and YYDKDF (reference sequence). V was shortened by 1 base and J by 0 bases, with 7 bases between the two germline ends. CDR3 length: 14 residues.

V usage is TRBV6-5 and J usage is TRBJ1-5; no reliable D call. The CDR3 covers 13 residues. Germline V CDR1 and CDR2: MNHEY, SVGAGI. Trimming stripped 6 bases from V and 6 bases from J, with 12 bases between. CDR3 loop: CASSMTRIQPQHF. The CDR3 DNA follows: TGTGCCAGCAGCATGACGAGGATTCAGCCCCAGCATTTT.

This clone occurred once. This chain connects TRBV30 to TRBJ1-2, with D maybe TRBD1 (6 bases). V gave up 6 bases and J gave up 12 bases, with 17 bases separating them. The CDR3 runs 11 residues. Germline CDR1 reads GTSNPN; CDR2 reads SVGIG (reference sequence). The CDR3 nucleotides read TGTGCCTGCGGTGGCGGGGGGCCCCACACCTTC. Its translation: CACGGGGPHTF.

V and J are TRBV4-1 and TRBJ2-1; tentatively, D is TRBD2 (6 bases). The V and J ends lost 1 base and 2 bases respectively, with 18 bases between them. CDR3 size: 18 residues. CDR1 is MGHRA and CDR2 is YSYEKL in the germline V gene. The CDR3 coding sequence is TGCGCCAGCAGCCAAGTTGGGTCCGGGAGCGGGCCCTACAATGAGCAGTTCTTC. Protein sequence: CASSQVGSGSGPYNEQFF.

The CDR3 region has the DNA TGTGCCAGCAGCTTAGTGGCTAGCGGTGAGCAGTTCTTC. It encodes CASSLVASGEQFF. The chain carries TRBV7-9 and TRBJ2-1, with 7 bases fitting TRBD2. The CDR3 runs to 13 residues. Germline V CDR1 and CDR2: SEHNR, FQNEAQ (reference sequence). Trimming at V came to 1 base and at J to 9 bases, leaving 3 bases not matched to a gene.

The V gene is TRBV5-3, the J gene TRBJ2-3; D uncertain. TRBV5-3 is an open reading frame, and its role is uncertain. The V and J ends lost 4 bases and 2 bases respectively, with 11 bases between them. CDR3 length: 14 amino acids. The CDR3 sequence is CARSLRQTTDTQYF. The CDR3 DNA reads TGTGCCAGAAGCCTCAGACAAACCACAGATACGCAGTATTTT.

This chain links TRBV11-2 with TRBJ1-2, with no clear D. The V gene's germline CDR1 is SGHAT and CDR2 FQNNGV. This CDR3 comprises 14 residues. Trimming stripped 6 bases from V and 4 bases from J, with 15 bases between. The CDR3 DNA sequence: TGTGCCAGCAGTCCCACCCAGGATTTCTATGGCTACACCTTC. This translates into CASSPTQDFYGYTF.